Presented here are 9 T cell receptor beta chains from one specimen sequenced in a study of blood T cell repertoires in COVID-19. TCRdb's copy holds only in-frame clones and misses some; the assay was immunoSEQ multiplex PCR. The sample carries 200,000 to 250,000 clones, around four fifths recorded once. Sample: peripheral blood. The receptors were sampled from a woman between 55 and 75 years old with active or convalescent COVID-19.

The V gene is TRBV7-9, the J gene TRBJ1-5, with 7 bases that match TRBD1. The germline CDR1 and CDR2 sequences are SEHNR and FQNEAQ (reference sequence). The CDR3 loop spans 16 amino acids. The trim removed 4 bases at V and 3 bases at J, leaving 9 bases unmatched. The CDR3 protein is CASSSGSGQYNQPQHF. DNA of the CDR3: TGTGCCAGCAGCTCAGGGTCGGGACAGTACAATCAGCCCCAGCATTTT.

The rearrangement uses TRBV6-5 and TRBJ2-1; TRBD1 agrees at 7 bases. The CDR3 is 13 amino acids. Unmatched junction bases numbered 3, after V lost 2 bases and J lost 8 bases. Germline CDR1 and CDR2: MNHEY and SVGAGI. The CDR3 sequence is CASSYPTGYEQFF. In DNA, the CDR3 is TGTGCCAGCAGTTACCCGACAGGGTATGAGCAGTTCTTC.

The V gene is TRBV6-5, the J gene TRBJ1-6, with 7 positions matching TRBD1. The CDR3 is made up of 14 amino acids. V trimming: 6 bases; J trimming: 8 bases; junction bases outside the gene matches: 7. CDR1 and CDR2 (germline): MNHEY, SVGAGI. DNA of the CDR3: TGTGCCAGCAGCAAAGGACAGGCCTATTCACCCCTCCACTTT. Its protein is CASSKGQAYSPLHF.

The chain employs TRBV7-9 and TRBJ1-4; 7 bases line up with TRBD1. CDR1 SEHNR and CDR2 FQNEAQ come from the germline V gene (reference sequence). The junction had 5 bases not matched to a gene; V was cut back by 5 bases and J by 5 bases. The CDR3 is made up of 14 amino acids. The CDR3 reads CASSMGQMNEKLFF. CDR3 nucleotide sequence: TGTGCCAGCAGCATGGGACAGATGAATGAAAAACTGTTTTTT.

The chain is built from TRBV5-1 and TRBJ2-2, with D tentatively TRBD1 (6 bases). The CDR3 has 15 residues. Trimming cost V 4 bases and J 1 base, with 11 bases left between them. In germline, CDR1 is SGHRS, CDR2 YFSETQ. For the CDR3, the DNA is TGCGCCAGCAGCCCCGGGACAAGGAACACCGGGGAGCTGTTTTTT. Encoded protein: CASSPGTRNTGELFF.

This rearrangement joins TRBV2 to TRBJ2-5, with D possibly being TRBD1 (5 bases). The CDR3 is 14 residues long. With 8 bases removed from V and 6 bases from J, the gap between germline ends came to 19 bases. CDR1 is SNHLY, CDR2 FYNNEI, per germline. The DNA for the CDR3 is TGTGCCAGCGTGATGTCGCAGGGTGGAAAGACCCAGTACTTC. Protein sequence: CASVMSQGGKTQYF.

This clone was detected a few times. The CDR3 protein is CASSLAAGRDPNTIYF. The DNA for the CDR3 is TGTGCCAGCAGCTTGGCAGCAGGGCGGGACCCGAACACCATATATTTT. V gene TRBV5-5 combines with J gene TRBJ1-3; a weak D match, TRBD1 (5 bases). Looked up from germline, CDR1 is SGHKS and CDR2 is YYEKEE (reference sequence). Trimming cost V 0 bases and J 7 bases, with 17 bases left between them. CDR3 length: 16 residues.

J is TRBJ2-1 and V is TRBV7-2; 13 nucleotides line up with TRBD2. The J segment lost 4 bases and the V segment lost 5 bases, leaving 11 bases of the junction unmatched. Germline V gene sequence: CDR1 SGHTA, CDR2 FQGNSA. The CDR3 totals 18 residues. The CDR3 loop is CASSLLPTSGGIYNEQFF. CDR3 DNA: TGTGCCAGCAGCCTACTACCGACTAGCGGGGGGATTTACAATGAGCAGTTCTTC.

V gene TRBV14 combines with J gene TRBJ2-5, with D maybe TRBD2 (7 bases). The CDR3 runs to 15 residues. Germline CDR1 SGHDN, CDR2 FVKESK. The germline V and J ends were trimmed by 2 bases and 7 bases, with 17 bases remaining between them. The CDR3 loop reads CASSQIRGGGGTQYF. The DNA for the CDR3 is TGTGCCAGCAGCCAAATCCGTGGGGGCGGGGGGACCCAGTACTTC. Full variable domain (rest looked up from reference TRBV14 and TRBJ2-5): EAGVTQFPSHSVIEKGQTVTLRCDPISGHDNLYWYRRVMGKEIKFLLHFVKESKQDESGMPNNRFLAERTGGTYSTLKVQPAELEDSGVYFCASSQIRGGGGTQYFGPGTRLLVL.